The following is a TCR beta chain sequence with its context. This clone's antigen is unknown. Base qualities were left out, and no much larger clone turns up one base away. The data derive from a study of blood T cell repertoires in COVID-19 (dated by TCRdb to 2019 to 2021). Concerning the study at large: For ImmuneRACE Cohort 3, a participant was defined as recovered based on two consecutive negative NP/OP PCR tests, clearance by a healthcare professional, or resolution of symptoms. Samples were obtained from the ongoing ImmuneRACE study (first 160 participants) and from approximately 1,200 subjects provided by 6 global collaborators. The material from the prospective study consisted of cDNA or gDNA derived from T cells, B-cell-depleted T cells, or PBMCs. The repertoires were released in a freely available public database intended as a resource for research on the immune response to SARS-CoV-2. The sample metadata nearly always contained a de-identified subject ID, COVID-19 status, age in years and sex. Collaborator samples came from the United States, Italy and Spain and covered acute and convalescent phases of COVID-19. Deeply sampled blood TCRbeta repertoires from subjects exposed to, actively infected with, or recovered from COVID-19 were included in the dataset. HLA class I and class II types, where available, came from metadata supplied by the sample provider rather than from assay-based typing. Study-wide findings and limitations: Clinical and demographic metadata were provided uncurated, with the amount varying by source and participant.

The immunoSEQ Assay, a bias-controlled multiplex PCR, was used to amplify TCRbeta CDR3 regions from genomic DNA. Processing in the source paper ran as follows. The number of nucleated cells in each sample was estimated from the amplification of reference gene primers within the assay. Sequence reads were collapsed and filtered to measure the absolute abundance of every unique TCRbeta CDR3 rearrangement. For each sample, productive Simpson clonality was calculated by taking the square root of Simpson's diversity index across productive rearrangements. TCRdb provides this immuneACCESS table in a form limited to in-frame rearrangements. Some clones are lacking; in checked studies, under half of them reflect an unresolved V gene, and why the rest are absent is not known. The DNA gave D and trimming, while V, J and clone size come from that table. Here the sample has approximately 170,000 clones; approximately 79% occur a single time. Together, the top ten hold around 17% of the sample.

Participants in the prospective study were aged roughly 18 to 100 years, lived in 20 to 25 United States geographic areas, and enrolled through a virtual design. In the prospective study, participants were assigned to cohorts based on the clinical history participants reported in a screening survey and a study questionnaire. Each participant in the prospective study had whole blood, serum and a nasopharyngeal or oropharyngeal swab collected by mobile phlebotomists. Prospective study participants could optionally give additional blood draws and questionnaires over a 2-month period. Blood samples from the prospective study were shipped frozen or at room temperature prior to DNA extraction. From the cysteine up to the phenylalanine, the CDR3 has a length of 16 residues. CDR3 DNA is the only sequence kept; it has 48 bases, read in frame from the first base. CDR1 and CDR2, per the germline V gene, are ENHRY and SYGVKD. V is cut by 4 bases and J by 4 bases, and the space between the germline ends is 20 bases.

The chain joins TRBV10-3 to TRBJ2-7; tentative D gene TRBD1, with 7 bases matching. The source material was PBMCs or T cells enriched from blood (not recorded which). This TCR was recovered from a woman in her sixties or seventies in a cohort exposed to, infected with or recovered from COVID-19 (not recorded which). CDR3 loop: CAISGETGRRAYEQYF. The nucleotide sequence is given as TGTGCCATCAGTGGGGAGACAGGGAGGAGGGCATACGAGCAGTACTTC.